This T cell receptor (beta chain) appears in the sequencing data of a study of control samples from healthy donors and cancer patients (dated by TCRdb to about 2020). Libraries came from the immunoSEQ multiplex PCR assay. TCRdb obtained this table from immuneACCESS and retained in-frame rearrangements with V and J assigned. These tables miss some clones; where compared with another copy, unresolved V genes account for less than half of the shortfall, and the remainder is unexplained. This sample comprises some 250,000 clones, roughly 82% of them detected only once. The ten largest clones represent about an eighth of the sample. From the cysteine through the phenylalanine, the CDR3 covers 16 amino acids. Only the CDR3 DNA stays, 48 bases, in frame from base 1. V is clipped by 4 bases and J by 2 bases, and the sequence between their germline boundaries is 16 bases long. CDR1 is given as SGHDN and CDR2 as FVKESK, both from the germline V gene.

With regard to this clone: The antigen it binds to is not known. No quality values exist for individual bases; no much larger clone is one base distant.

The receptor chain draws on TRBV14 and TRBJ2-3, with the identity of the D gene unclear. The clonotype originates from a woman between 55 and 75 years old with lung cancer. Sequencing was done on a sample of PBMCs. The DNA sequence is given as TGTGCCAGCAGCCTCAGGCGGTCCACTCTCACAGATACGCAGTATTTT. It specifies CASSLRRSTLTDTQYF.